Given below is one TCR beta chain in context. As yet, its antigen is unknown. The CDR3 runs to 15 residues. Trimming took off 4 bases at V and 0 bases at J, with 10 bases between the two ends. The data stem from a study of blood T cells in healthy people across ages. Findings and caveats of the study: In long-lived donors, naive CD4+ cell counts and diversity exceeded those of aged donors. Roughly linear declines in TCR beta diversity per million T cells occurred with age.

Using a J-beta primer mix together with a sample-barcoded 5' primer, a second PCR was run for about 6 to 11 cycles. One entry per CDR3 protein results from TCRdb running MiXCR on the 5' RACE reads. The table includes over 500,000 distinct CDR3 sequences, approximately 52% detected once. The TCR comes from a woman aged 80 or older in good health. The sequencing sample was made of blood. The gene calls are TRBV12-3 or TRBV12-4 and TRBJ2-4; D is unclear. Here the CDR3 reads CASSSGVLAKNIQYF. CDR3 in DNA: TGTGCCAGCAGTTCTGGCGTCCTAGCCAAAAACATTCAGTACTTC.